This TCR beta chain was sequenced for a study of T-cell reconstitution after alpha-beta-depleted transplantation in children. The CDR3 sequence is 19 residues long. Germline V CDR1 and CDR2: SGHAT, FQDESV (reference sequence). Unmatched junction bases numbered 12, after V lost 5 bases and J lost 1 base. This clonotype was detected a few times. Unique molecular identifiers featured in how the TCRbeta library was prepared. MiXCR, run by TCRdb on the PCR reads, gives a single entry per CDR3 protein. Of fewer than 120,000 distinct CDR3 sequences listed, 9% to 12% are singletons. The chain carries TRBV11-1 and TRBJ2-4; 12 bases map to TRBD2. The input for sequencing was PBMCs from the stem cell graft donor, taken from the stem cell graft. The receptor comes from a human donor who donated a stem cell graft to a child with acute lymphoblastic leukemia. The CDR3 spells CASSELTSGSEAAKNIQYF. CDR3 sequence (DNA): TGTGCCAGCAGCGAATTGACTAGCGGGAGTGAGGCGGCCAAAAACATTCAGTACTTC. The full variable domain, its missing parts supplied by reference TRBV11-1 and TRBJ2-4, is EAEVAQSPRYKITEKSQAVAFWCDPISGHATLYWYRQILGQGPELLVQFQDESVVDDSQLPKDRFSAERLKGVDSTLKIQPAELGDSAMYLCASSELTSGSEAAKNIQYFGAGTRLSVL.